The 15 T cell receptor beta chains below all came from one sample that was sequenced in a study of response to subunit inactivated influenza vaccine. TCRdb reanalysed the RT-PCR reads using MiXCR and keeps one entry per CDR3 protein. The table shows hundreds of thousands of distinct CDR3 sequences, with 18% occurring only once. The source was PBMCs from blood, collected more than 4 days after vaccination. These receptor sequences come from a man aged 50 to 59 who received an inactivated influenza vaccine.

The genes are TRBV19 and TRBJ1-1, with a possible D match to TRBD1 (6 bases). Germline CDR1 and CDR2: LNHDA and SQIVND (reference sequence). V shed 9 bases and J shed 6 bases, with 14 bases lying between them. This CDR3 region has 12 residues. CDR3 in amino acids: CASSDRDSEAFF. The CDR3 nucleotides read TGTGCCAGCTCGGACAGAGATTCTGAAGCTTTCTTT.

This clonotype has at least ten counts. Germline and junction disagree at one end, which may indicate a read error. This chain joins TRBV18 and TRBJ2-7; 11 nucleotides line up with TRBD1. This CDR3 contains 15 residues. Per germline, CDR1 KGHSH and CDR2 LQKENI. DNA of the CDR3: TGCGCCAGCAGCCCCCCAGGGACAGGGGGCTACGAGCAGTACTTC. It yields the protein CASSPPGTGGYEQYF.

The sample holds one count of this clonotype. This sequence joins TRBV24-1 and TRBJ2-7, with 14 bases aligning to TRBD2. CDR1 is KGHDR, CDR2 SFDVKD, per germline. The J segment lost 3 bases and the V segment lost 10 bases, leaving 10 bases of the junction unmatched. This CDR3 contains 16 residues. The CDR3 protein is CATRGTSGRNVYEQYF. The CDR3 DNA reads TGTGCCACAAGAGGGACTAGCGGGAGAAACGTCTACGAGCAGTACTTC.

CDR3 loop: CASSLGVAGVTSYNEQFF. In DNA, the CDR3 is TGTGCCAGCAGCTTGGGGGTAGCGGGGGTCACCTCCTACAATGAGCAGTTCTTC. The chain links TRBV7-6 to TRBJ2-1; 9 bases match TRBD2. Unmatched junction bases numbered 9, after V lost 3 bases and J lost 0 bases. The CDR3 loop spans 18 amino acids. Germline assignment: CDR1 SGHVS and CDR2 FNYEAQ.

The J gene is TRBJ2-7, the V gene TRBV11-2; D is undetermined. Trimming removed 4 bases from V and 0 bases from J, with 10 bases in between. Germline V gene sequence: CDR1 SGHAT, CDR2 FQNNGV. The CDR3 has 14 amino acids. The chain's CDR3 is CASSSRLVSYEQYF. The CDR3 DNA reads TGTGCCAGCAGCTCTAGGTTGGTCTCCTACGAGCAGTACTTC.

The chain is built from TRBV24-1 and TRBJ1-4; 8 bases fit TRBD1. This CDR3 contains 14 residues. The junction had 4 bases not matched to a gene; V was cut back by 3 bases and J by 8 bases. Germline CDR1 reads KGHDR; CDR2 reads SFDVKD. DNA for the CDR3: TGTGCCACCAGTGATCCGGGACAGGCCGAAAAACTGTTTTTT. Amino acids: CATSDPGQAEKLFF.

This chain links TRBV7-6 with TRBJ2-5; weak D call: TRBD2 (5 bases). Germline V gene sequence: CDR1 SGHVS, CDR2 FNYEAQ. Trimming pared 6 bases from V and 0 bases from J, leaving 14 bases between. The CDR3 spans 15 residues. CDR3 region: CASRGSYLDQETQYF. The DNA for the CDR3 is TGTGCCAGCAGAGGGAGTTACCTGGACCAAGAGACCCAGTACTTC.

This clonotype has at least ten counts. The chain is built from TRBV29-1 and TRBJ1-1; D not resolved. Per the germline V gene, CDR1 is SQVTM and CDR2 is ANQGSEA. CDR3 length equals 10 residues. Trimming shortened V by 4 bases and J by 3 bases, and 3 bases separated the two germline ends. This CDR3 is CSVGDTEAFF. The CDR3 region has the DNA TGCAGCGTTGGGGACACTGAAGCTTTCTTT.

This chain joins TRBV4-2 and TRBJ1-2; TRBD1 matches 8 bases. The CDR3 spans 15 residues. J lost 8 bases, V lost 0 bases, and 8 bases had no gene match. Germline CDR1 and CDR2: LGHNA and YNFKEQ. The CDR3 sequence is CASSQEKQGVYGYTF. CDR3 DNA: TGTGCCAGCAGCCAAGAAAAACAGGGGGTCTACGGCTACACCTTC.

V is TRBV7-2 and J is TRBJ2-5; maybe TRBD1 (5 bases). This CDR3 has 15 amino acids. The germline gives CDR1 SGHTA, CDR2 FQGNSA. V was trimmed by 1 base and J by 2 bases, leaving 11 bases between them. The CDR3 spells CASSLVGARQETQYF. CDR3 in DNA: TGTGCCAGCAGCTTAGTTGGGGCTAGACAAGAGACCCAGTACTTC.

This clonotype was counted ten times or more. V is TRBV5-1 and J is TRBJ2-5; TRBD2 agrees at 7 bases. V was pared by 5 bases and J by 5 bases, with 9 bases of the junction left unmatched. The CDR3 runs 14 residues. Germline V CDR1 and CDR2: SGHRS, YFSETQ. In DNA form, the CDR3 reads TGCGCCAGCAGAGGTCTAGCGGCTGGGGAGACCCAGTACTTC. This sequence encodes CASRGLAAGETQYF.

The chain is built from TRBV5-6 and TRBJ1-2; D is undetermined. Trimming stripped 0 bases from V and 4 bases from J, with 10 bases between. Germline V gene data show CDR1 as SGHDT and CDR2 as YYEEEE. The CDR3 length is 14 residues. The CDR3 here is CASSLGRSGYGYTF. In DNA form, the CDR3 reads TGTGCCAGCAGCTTGGGCCGCTCGGGCTATGGCTACACCTTC.

The rearrangement uses TRBV18 and TRBJ2-1; the match to TRBD2 covers 8 bases. This CDR3 is built from 16 residues. Germline-derived CDR1 and CDR2 are KGHSH and LQKENI. V lost 3 bases, J lost 7 bases, and 11 bases stayed unmatched. The CDR3 is CASSPFGGATGNEQFF. DNA of the CDR3: TGTGCCAGCTCACCTTTCGGGGGGGCAACGGGGAATGAGCAGTTCTTC. Filled out from reference TRBV18 and TRBJ2-1, the complete variable domain reads NAGVMQNPRHLVRRRGQEARLRCSPMKGHSHVYWYRQLPEEGLKFMVYLQKENIIDESGMPKERFSAEFPKEGPSILRIQQVVRGDSAAYFCASSPFGGATGNEQFFGPGTRLTVL.

This chain uses TRBV7-6 with TRBJ2-7; D is possibly TRBD2 (5 bases). Germline V gives CDR1 SGHVS, CDR2 FNYEAQ. CDR3 length equals 13 residues. The V gene lost 3 bases and the J gene lost 3 bases, with 9 bases spanning the gap. The CDR3 sequence: CASSFGMNYEQYF. The CDR3 DNA reads TGTGCCAGCAGCTTCGGGATGAACTACGAGCAGTACTTC.

J is TRBJ2-1 and V is TRBV5-1; 9 bases fit TRBD1. This CDR3 is 16 amino acids long. Germline V gene lookup returns CDR1 SGHRS and CDR2 YFSETQ. With 2 bases clipped from V and 4 bases from J, the junction kept 7 bases outside the gene matches. CDR3 amino acids: CASSLVQGARYNEQFF. The CDR3, as DNA: TGCGCCAGCAGCTTAGTACAGGGGGCGCGGTACAATGAGCAGTTCTTC.